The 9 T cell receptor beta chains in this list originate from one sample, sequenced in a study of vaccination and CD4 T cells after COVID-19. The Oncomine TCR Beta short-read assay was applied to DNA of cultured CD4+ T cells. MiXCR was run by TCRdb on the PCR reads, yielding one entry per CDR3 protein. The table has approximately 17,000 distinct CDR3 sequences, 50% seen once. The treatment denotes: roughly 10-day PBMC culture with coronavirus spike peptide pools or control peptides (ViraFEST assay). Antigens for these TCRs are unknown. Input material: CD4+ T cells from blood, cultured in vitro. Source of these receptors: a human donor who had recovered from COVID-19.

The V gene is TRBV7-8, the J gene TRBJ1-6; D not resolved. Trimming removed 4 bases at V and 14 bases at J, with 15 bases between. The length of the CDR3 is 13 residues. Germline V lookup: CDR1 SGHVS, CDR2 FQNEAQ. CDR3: CASSSRTLGTLHF. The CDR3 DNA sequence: TGTGCCAGCAGCTCACGGACCTTAGGGACCCTCCACTTT.

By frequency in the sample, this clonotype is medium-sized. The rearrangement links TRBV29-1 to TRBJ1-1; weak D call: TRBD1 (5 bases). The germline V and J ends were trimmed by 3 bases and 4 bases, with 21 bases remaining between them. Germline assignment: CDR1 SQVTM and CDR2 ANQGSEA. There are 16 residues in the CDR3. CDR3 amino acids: CSVDIFSGSGLTEAFF. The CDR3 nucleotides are TGCAGCGTTGATATTTTCTCAGGGAGTGGTCTCACTGAAGCTTTCTTT.

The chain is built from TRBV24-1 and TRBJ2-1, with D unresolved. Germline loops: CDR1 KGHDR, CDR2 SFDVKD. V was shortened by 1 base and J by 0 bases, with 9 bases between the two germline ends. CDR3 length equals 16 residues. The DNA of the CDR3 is TGTGCCACCAGTGATTTTAATCCTCGCTCCTACAATGAGCAGTTCTTC. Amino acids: CATSDFNPRSYNEQFF.

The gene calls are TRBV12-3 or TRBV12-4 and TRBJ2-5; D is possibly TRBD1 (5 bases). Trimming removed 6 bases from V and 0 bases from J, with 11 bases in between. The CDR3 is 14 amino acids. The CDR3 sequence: CASSHRQYQETQYF. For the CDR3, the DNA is TGTGCCAGCAGCCATAGACAGTACCAAGAGACCCAGTACTTC.

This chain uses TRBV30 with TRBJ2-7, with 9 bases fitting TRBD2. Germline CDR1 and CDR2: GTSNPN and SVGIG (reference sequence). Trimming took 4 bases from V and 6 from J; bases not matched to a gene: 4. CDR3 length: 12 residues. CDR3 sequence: CAWTPSGIEQYF. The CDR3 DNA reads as TGTGCCTGGACCCCTAGCGGGATCGAGCAGTACTTC.

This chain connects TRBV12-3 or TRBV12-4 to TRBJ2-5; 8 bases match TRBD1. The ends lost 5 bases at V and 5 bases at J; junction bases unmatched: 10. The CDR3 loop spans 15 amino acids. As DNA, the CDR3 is TGTGCCAGCAGTCTCGTACAGGGGGGTCTGGAGACCCAGTACTTC. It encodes CASSLVQGGLETQYF.

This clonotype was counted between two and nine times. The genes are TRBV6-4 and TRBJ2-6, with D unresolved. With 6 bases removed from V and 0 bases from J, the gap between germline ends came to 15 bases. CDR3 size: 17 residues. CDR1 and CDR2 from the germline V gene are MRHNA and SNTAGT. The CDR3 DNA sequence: TGTGCCAGCAGGGTGTCGAGGCGTCGCTCTGGGGCCAACGTCCTGACTTTC. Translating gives CASRVSRRRSGANVLTF.

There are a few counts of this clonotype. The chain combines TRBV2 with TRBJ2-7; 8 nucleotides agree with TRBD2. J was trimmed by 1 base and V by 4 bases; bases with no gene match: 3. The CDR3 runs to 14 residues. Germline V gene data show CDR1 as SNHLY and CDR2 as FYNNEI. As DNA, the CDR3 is TGTGCCAGCAGTGTAATAGCGGGATCCTACGAGCAGTACTTC. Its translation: CASSVIAGSYEQYF.

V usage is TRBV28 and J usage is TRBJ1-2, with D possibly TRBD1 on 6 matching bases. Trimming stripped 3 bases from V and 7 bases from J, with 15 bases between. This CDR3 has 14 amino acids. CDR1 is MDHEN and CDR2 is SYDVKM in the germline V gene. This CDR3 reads CASSFRGMNFGYTF. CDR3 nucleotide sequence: TGTGCCAGCAGTTTCAGGGGAATGAATTTTGGCTACACCTTC.